Listed here are 3 T cell receptor beta chains from one sample, sequenced in a study of shared clonotypes between healthy human individuals. Here immunoSEQ multiplex PCR was the method, and the copy in TCRdb shows in-frame clones only, minus some. The repertoire holds under 1,100,000 clones, with roughly 80% as singletons. The sample comprised memory CD4+ T cells sorted from blood. Subset defined: CD45RA-negative fraction. The receptors originated from a young man in good health.

This clone was observed a single time. V usage is TRBV18 and J usage is TRBJ1-3, with TRBD1 as a possible D gene (5 bases). V was cut by 3 bases and J by 0 bases, with 6 bases left in between. Germline V gives CDR1 KGHSH, CDR2 LQKENI. This CDR3 is built from 14 residues. The chain's CDR3 is CASSPGDSGNTIYF. DNA for the CDR3: TGTGCCAGCTCACCGGGGGACTCTGGAAACACCATATATTTT. Supplemented by reference TRBV18 and TRBJ1-3, the full variable domain reads NAGVMQNPRHLVRRRGQEARLRCSPMKGHSHVYWYRQLPEEGLKFMVYLQKENIIDESGMPKERFSAEFPKEGPSILRIQQVVRGDSAAYFCASSPGDSGNTIYFGEGSWLTVV.

V usage is TRBV28 and J usage is TRBJ1-4, with D possibly TRBD1 on 5 matching bases. The CDR3 has 17 amino acids. Germline-derived CDR1 and CDR2 are MDHEN and SYDVKM. V lost 1 base and J 0 bases, leaving 12 bases between the germline ends. The CDR3 here is CASSLLGAGATNEKLFF. The CDR3 DNA is TGTGCCAGCAGTTTATTAGGGGCAGGTGCAACTAATGAAAAACTGTTTTTT.

This chain joins TRBV6-1 and TRBJ2-5; D tentatively reads TRBD1 or TRBD2 (5 bases each). Trimming took off 7 bases at V and 2 bases at J, with 17 bases between the two ends. CDR1 and CDR2 from the germline V gene are MNHNS and SASEGT. This CDR3 spans 15 amino acids. CDR3 nucleotides: TGTGCCAGCAAGAGGGGCGGTGGGCTTCAAGAGACCCAGTACTTC. Protein sequence: CASKRGGGLQETQYF.